These T cell receptor beta chains were read from a single sample in a study of blood T cell repertoires in COVID-19. Sequenced by immunoSEQ multiplex PCR; TCRdb stores in-frame clones only, minus some. This table has hundreds of thousands of clones, about 82% appearing once. Sequencing was performed on peripheral blood. These receptors originate from a man aged 50-59 years with active or convalescent COVID-19. The conserved cysteine and the conserved F or W are not part of the CDR3 here. The order of the fields is clone size, J gene, V gene, CDR3 protein. Size is omitted from some rows. Given values are once, few, many or a class for expanded clones.

>NA|TRBJ2-7|TRBV18
ASSPPSGTVGHEQY
>NA|TRBJ2-1|TRBV7-9
ASGRGGTYNEQF
>NA|TRBJ2-7|TRBV7-6
ASSLGIREETYEQY
>few|TRBJ1-2|TRBV6-6
ASRSDGGYT
>once|TRBJ1-6|TRBV6-5
ASRAGQGNSPLH
>NA|TRBJ2-3|TRBV3-1/TRBV3-2
ASSRTRGGDTQY
>NA|TRBJ2-7|TRBV30
AWSVAPFYEQY
>once|TRBJ2-5|TRBV5-4
ASSYSGGGSETQY
>NA|TRBJ2-7|TRBV24-1
ATSVGLYFSTPTYEQY
>once|TRBJ2-1|TRBV5-6
ASSQMGGRYNEQF